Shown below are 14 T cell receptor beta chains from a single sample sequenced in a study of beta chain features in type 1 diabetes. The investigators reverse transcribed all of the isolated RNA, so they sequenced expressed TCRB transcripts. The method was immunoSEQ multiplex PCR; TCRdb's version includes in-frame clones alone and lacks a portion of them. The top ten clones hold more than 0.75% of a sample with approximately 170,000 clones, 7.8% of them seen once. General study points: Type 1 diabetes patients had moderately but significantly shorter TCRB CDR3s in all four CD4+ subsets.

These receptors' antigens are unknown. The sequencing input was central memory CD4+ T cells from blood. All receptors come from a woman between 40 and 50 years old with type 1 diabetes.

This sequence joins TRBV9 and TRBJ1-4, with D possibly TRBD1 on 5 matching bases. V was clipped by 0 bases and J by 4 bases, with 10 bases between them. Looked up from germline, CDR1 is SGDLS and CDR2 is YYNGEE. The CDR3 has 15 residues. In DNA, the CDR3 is TGTGCCAGCAGCGTAGATGGGGCCCTTAATGAAAAACTGTTTTTT. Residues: CASSVDGALNEKLFF.

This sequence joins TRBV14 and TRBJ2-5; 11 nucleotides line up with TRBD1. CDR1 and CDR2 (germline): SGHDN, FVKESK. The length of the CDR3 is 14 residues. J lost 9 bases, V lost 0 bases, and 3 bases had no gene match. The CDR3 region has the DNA TGTGCCAGCAGCCAAGATGCGGGACAGGGGGCCCAGTACTTC. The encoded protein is CASSQDAGQGAQYF.

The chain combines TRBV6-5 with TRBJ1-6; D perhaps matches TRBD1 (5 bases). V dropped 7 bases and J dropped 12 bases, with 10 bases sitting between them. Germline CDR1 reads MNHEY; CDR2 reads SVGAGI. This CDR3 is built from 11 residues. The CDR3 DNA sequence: TGTGCCAGCACCACTCAGGGACCCCTCCACTTT. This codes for CASTTQGPLHF.

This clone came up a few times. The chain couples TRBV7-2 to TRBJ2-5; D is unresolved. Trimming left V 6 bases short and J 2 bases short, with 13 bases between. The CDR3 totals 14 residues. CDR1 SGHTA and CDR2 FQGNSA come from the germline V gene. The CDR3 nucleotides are TGTGCCAGCAGGGGTGGCGGTAGTCAAGAGACCCAGTACTTC. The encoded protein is CASRGGGSQETQYF.

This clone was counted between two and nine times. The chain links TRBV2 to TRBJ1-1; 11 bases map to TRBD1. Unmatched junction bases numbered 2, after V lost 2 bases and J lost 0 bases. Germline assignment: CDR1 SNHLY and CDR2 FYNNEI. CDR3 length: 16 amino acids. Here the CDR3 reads CASSERTGGMNTEAFF. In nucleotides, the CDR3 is TGTGCCAGCAGTGAACGGACAGGGGGCATGAACACTGAAGCTTTCTTT.

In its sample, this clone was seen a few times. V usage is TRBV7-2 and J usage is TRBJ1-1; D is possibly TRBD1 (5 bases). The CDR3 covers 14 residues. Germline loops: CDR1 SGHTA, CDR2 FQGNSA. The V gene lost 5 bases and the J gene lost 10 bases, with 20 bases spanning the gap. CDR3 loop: CASSVLQDPRPAFF. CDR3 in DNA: TGTGCCAGCAGCGTTTTACAGGACCCCCGGCCAGCTTTCTTT.

CDR3 sequence (DNA): TGTGCCAGCTCACCGAGCCCGGACAGGGGAAACGAGCAGTTCTTC. Residues: CASSPSPDRGNEQFF. The gene calls are TRBV18 and TRBJ2-1; 9 bases fit TRBD1. The J segment lost 10 bases and the V segment lost 3 bases, leaving 10 bases of the junction unmatched. The CDR3 spans 15 residues. Germline lookup yields CDR1 KGHSH and CDR2 LQKENI.

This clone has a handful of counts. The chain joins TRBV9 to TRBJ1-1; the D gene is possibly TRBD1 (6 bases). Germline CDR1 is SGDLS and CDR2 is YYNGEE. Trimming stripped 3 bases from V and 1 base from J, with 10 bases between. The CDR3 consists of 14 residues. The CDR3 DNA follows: TGTGCCAGCAGCGACAGACAGGAGAACACTGAAGCTTTCTTT. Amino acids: CASSDRQENTEAFF.

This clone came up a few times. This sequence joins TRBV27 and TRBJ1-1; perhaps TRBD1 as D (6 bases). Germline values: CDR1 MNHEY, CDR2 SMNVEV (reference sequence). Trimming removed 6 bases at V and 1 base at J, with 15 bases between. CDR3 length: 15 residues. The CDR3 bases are TGTGCCAGCAGAGCCGGGGGGGGCCGGAACACTGAAGCTTTCTTT. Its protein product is CASRAGGGRNTEAFF.

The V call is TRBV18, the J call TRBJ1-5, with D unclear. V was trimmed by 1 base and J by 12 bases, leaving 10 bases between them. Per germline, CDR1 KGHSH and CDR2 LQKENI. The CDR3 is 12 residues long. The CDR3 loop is CASSPRGGVQHF. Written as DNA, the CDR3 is TGTGCCAGCTCACCACGTGGCGGGGTCCAGCATTTT.

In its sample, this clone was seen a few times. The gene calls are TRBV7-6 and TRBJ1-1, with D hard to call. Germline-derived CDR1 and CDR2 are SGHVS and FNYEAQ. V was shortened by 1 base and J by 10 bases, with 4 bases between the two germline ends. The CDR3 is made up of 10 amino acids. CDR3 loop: CASSLVGAFF. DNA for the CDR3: TGTGCCAGCAGCTTAGTCGGAGCTTTCTTT.

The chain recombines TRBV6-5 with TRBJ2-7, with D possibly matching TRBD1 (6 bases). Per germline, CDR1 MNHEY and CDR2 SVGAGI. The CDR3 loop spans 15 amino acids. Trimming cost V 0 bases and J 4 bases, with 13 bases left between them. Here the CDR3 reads CASSYSGTSYYEQYF. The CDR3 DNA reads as TGTGCCAGCAGTTACTCGGGGACAAGTTATTACGAGCAGTACTTC.

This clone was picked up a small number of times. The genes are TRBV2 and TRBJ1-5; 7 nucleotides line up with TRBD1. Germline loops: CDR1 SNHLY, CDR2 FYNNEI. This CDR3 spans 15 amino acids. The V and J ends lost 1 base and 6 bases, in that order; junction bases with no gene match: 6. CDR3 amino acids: CASSEGIGGRQPQHF. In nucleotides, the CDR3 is TGTGCCAGCAGTGAAGGTATAGGGGGCCGTCAGCCCCAGCATTTT.

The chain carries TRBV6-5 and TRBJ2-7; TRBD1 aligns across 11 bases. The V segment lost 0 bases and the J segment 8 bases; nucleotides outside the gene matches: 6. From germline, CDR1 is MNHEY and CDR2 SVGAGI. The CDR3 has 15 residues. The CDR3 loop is CASSYSRTGGRQQYF. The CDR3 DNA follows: TGTGCCAGCAGTTACTCGCGGACAGGGGGCCGTCAGCAGTACTTC.